Sequencing of this TCR beta chain was carried out in a study of long-term antiretroviral therapy in people with HIV. With survey level as its setting, the immunoSEQ assay was v3.0. Repertoires were generated with immunoSEQ multiplex PCR, while TCRdb's copy carries only in-frame clones and drops some. The sample has 20,000 or so clones, over 65% seen once; the top ten hold 5.7%. Germline V lookup: CDR1 SGHVS, CDR2 FNYEAQ. Trimming pared 2 bases from V and 0 bases from J, leaving 17 bases between. The CDR3 runs to 18 residues. The chain links TRBV7-6 to TRBJ2-1; D is undetermined. Sequencing was performed on unsorted PBMCs, taken 4.4 years after starting antiretroviral therapy. This clonotype originated in a man aged 25-45 years with HIV. The CDR3 DNA is TGTGCCAGCAGCTTAACAGATGAGCTCCCAAGCTCCTACAATGAGCAGTTCTTC. Protein: CASSLTDELPSSYNEQFF.